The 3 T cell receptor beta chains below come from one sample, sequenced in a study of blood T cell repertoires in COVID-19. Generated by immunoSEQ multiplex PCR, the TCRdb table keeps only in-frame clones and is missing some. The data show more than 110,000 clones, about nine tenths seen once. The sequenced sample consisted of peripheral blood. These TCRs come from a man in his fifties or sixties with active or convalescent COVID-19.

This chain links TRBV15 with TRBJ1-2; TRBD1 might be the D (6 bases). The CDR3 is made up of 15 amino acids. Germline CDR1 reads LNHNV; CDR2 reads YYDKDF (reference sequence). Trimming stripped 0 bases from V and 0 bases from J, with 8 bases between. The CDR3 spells CATSRERTANYGYTF. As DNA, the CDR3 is TGTGCCACCAGCAGAGAGCGGACAGCTAACTATGGCTACACCTTC.

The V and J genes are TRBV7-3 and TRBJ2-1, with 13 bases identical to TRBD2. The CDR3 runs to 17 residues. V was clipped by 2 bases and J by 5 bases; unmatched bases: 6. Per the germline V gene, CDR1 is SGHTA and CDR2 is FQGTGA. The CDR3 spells CASSLLYGTSGNNEQFF. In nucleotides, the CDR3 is TGTGCCAGCAGCTTATTGTACGGGACTAGCGGGAACAATGAGCAGTTCTTC.

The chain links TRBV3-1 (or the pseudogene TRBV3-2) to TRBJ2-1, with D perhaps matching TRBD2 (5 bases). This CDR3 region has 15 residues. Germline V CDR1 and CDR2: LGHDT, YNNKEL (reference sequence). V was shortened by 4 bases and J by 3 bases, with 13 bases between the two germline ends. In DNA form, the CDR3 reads TGTGCCAGCAGCCCCCGGACTTCTAACTACAATGAGCAGTTCTTC. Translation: CASSPRTSNYNEQFF.